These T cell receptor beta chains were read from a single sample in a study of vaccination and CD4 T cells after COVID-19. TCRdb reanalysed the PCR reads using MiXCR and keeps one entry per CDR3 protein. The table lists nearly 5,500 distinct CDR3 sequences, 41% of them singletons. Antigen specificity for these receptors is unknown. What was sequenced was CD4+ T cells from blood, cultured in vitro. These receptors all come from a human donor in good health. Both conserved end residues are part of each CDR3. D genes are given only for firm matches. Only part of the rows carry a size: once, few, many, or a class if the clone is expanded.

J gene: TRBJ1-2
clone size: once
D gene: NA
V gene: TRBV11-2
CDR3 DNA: TGTACCAGCAGGGCGGGAACTTTTAACTATGGCTACACCTTC
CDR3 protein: CTSRAGTFNYGYTF

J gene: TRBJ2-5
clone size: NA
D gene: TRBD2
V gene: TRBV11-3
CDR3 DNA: TGTGCCAGCAGCCCCGGGACTAGTTTTGAAGAGACCCAGTACTTC
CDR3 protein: CASSPGTSFEETQYF

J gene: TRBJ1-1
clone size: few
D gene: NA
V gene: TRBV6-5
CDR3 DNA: TGTGCCAGCAGTTTACACCAGAACACTGAAGCTTTCTTT
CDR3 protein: CASSLHQNTEAFF

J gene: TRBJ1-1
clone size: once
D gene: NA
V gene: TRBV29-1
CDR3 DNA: TGCAGCGTTGGGCAGACGGGGTCCACTGAAGCTTTCTTT
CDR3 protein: CSVGQTGSTEAFF

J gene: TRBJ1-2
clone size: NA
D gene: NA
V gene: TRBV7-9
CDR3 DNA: TGTGCCAGCAGCTTACAGCGGACCACCATTTACTATGGCTACACCTTC
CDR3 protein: CASSLQRTTIYYGYTF

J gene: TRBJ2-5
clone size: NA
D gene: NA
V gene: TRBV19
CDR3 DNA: TGTGCCAGTAGTATCCGTGGGGGGTACCAAGAGACCCAGTACTTC
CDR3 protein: CASSIRGGYQETQYF

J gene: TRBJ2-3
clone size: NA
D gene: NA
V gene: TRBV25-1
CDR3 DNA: TGTGCCAGCAGTCTCCGGGGAGATACGCAGTATTTT
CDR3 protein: CASSLRGDTQYF

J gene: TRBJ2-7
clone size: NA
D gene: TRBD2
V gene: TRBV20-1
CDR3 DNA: TGCAGTGCGCCTGCACGCCTAGCGGGACGACACTCCTACGAGCAGTACTTC
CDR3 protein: CSAPARLAGRHSYEQYF

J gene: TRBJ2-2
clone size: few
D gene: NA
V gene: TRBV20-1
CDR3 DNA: TGCAGTGCTAGTACTGGAACCGACACCGGGGAGCTGTTTTTT
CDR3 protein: CSASTGTDTGELFF

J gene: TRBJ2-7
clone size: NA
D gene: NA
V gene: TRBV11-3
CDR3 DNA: TGTGCCAGCAGCGGCCGCGGGACAGCCGAGCAGTACTTC
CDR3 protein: CASSGRGTAEQYF

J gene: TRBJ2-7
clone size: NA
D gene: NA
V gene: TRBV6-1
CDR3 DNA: TGTGCCAGCAGAGAAACTAGCAGCTCCTACGAGCAGTACTTC
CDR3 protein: CASRETSSSYEQYF

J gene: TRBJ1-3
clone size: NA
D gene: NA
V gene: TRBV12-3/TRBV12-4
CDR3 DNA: TGTGCCAGCAGAATACAGGGAGTGAACACCATATATTTT
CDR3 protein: CASRIQGVNTIYF

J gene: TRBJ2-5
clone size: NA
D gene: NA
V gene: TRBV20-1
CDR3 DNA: TGCAGTGCTAGAGATGCAGGGGCCCTCGGGACCCAGTACTTC
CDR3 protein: CSARDAGALGTQYF

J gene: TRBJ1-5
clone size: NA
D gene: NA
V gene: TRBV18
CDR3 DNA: TGTGCCAGCTCACCACGGCCCGATGAGCCCCAGCATTTT
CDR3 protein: CASSPRPDEPQHF

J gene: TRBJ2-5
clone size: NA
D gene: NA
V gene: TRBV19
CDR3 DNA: TGTGCCAGTAGTGGCCGGACTAAATCGACCCAGTACTTC
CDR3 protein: CASSGRTKSTQYF

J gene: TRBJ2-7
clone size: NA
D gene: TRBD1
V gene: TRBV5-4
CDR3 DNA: TGTGCCAGTCGGGCGGGGACAGGGCGCTACGAGCAGTACTTC
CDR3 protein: CASRAGTGRYEQYF

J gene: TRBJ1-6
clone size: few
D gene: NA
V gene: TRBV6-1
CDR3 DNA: TGTGCCAGCAGCCCGCGCCAGGGGAATAATTCACCCCTCCACTTT
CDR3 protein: CASSPRQGNNSPLHF

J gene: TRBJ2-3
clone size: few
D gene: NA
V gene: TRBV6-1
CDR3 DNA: TGTGCCAGCAGAATAGCGGAGGCGGTAGATACGCAGTATTTT
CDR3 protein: CASRIAEAVDTQYF

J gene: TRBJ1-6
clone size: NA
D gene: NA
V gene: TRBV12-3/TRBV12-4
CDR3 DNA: TGTGCCAGCAGCCCGGGAGGCCCCCTCCACTTT
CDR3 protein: CASSPGGPLHF

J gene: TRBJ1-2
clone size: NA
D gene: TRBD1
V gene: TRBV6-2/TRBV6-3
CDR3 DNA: TGTGCCAGCAGAGGACAGGGGGCTTCTGGCTACACCTTC
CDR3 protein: CASRGQGASGYTF

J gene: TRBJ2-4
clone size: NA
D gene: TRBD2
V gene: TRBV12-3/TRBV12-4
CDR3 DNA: TGTGCCAGCAGTCTAGCCGGGACTAGCGGATCCAAAAACATTCAGTACTTC
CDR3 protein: CASSLAGTSGSKNIQYF

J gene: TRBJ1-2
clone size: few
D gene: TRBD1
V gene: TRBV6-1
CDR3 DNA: TGTGCCAGCATAGGCGGACAGGGGAACTATGGCTACACCTTC
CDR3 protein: CASIGGQGNYGYTF

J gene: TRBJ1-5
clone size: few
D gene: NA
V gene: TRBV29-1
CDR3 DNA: TGCAGCGTTGAAGATCGTGGGACACGCTCTTATAGCAATCAGCCCCAGCATTTT
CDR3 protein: CSVEDRGTRSYSNQPQHF

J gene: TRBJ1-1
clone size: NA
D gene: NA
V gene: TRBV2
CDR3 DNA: TGTGCCAGCAGTTATCGAGGGAACACTGAAGCTTTCTTT
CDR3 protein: CASSYRGNTEAFF

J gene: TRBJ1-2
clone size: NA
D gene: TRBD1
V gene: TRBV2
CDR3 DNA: TGTGCCAGCAGTGAAAGAACAGGGGAAGGTAGTGGCTACACCTTC
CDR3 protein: CASSERTGEGSGYTF

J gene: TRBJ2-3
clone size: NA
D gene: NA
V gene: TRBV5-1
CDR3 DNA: TGCGCCAGCAGCTTGGCCGGGGACCGCACAGATACGCAGTATTTT
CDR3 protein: CASSLAGDRTDTQYF

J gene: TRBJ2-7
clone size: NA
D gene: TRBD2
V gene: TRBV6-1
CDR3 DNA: TGTGCCAGCGACCTAGTTGGGAGGGGATCAGAGCAGTACTTC
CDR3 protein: CASDLVGRGSEQYF

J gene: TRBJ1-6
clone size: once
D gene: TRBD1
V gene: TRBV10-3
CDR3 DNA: TGTGCCATCAGTCCTTCGACAGGGAAATCATCACCCCTCCACTTT
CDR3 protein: CAISPSTGKSSPLHF

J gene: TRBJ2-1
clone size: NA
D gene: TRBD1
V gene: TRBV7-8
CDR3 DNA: TGTGCCAGCAGCTGGACAGGCGAGGAGCAGTTCTTC
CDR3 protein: CASSWTGEEQFF

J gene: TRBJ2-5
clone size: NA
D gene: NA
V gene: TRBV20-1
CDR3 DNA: TGCAGTGCTATAGACCAGCCAGAGGAGACCCAGTACTTC
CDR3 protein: CSAIDQPEETQYF

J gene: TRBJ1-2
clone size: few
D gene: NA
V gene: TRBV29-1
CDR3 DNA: TGCAGCGTCGGTGGAGCAGGGTACCACACCTTC
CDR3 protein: CSVGGAGYHTF